These T cell receptor beta chains were read from a single sample in a study of blood T cell repertoires in COVID-19. Sequenced by immunoSEQ multiplex PCR; TCRdb stores in-frame clones only, minus some. The top ten clones hold almost 2% of a sample with 250,000 to 300,000 clones, 86% of them seen once. Sequenced input: peripheral blood. The receptors were sampled from a young man with active or convalescent COVID-19. Each CDR3 is given with its conserved first and last residue. D genes are given only for firm matches. Clone size, where shown, is once, few, many, or a class for clones that have expanded.

>13|.|TRBV13|TRBJ1-1|.
CASTPGRVTEAFF
TGTGCCAGCACCCCGGGGAGGGTAACTGAAGCTTTCTTT
>13|.|TRBV15|TRBJ1-6|.
CATSREIQAPLHF
TGTGCCACCAGCAGAGAAATCCAGGCACCCCTCCACTTT
>14|.|TRBV19|TRBJ1-6|.
CASQALGGNSPLHF
TGTGCCAGTCAGGCCCTTGGTGGTAATTCACCCCTCCACTTT
>17|.|TRBV14|TRBJ1-2|.
CASSHRKRQTTNYGYTF
TGTGCCAGCAGCCATCGGAAACGGCAGACTACTAACTATGGCTACACCTTC
>16|TRBD2|TRBV7-3|TRBJ2-3|.
CASSTPSGASTDTQYF
TGTGCCAGCAGCACGCCTAGCGGAGCTAGCACAGATACGCAGTATTTT
>15|.|TRBV5-1|TRBJ2-2|.
CASSFEGQTAGELFF
TGCGCCAGCAGCTTCGAAGGACAAACCGCCGGGGAGCTGTTTTTT
>19|TRBD2|TRBV5-1|TRBJ2-3|.
CASKGPASGGYLSTDTQYF
TGCGCCTCTAAAGGTCCTGCGAGCGGGGGATACCTTAGCACAGATACGCAGTATTTT
>15|.|TRBV5-4|TRBJ1-5|.
CASSLDGGINQPQHF
TGTGCCAGCAGCTTGGATGGGGGGATTAATCAGCCCCAGCATTTT
>13|.|TRBV3-1/TRBV3-2|TRBJ2-1|few
CASSQGADGREFF
TGTGCCAGCAGCCAGGGGGCTGACGGACGAGAGTTCTTC
>13|.|TRBV19|TRBJ2-3|.
CASSNTDTDTQYF
TGTGCCAGTAGTAATACAGACACAGATACGCAGTATTTT
>15|.|TRBV27|TRBJ1-4|.
CASRGYSGTNEKLFF
TGTGCCAGCCGGGGTTACTCGGGAACTAATGAAAAACTGTTTTTT
>17|TRBD1|TRBV4-1|TRBJ1-4|.
CASSQVTGVVANEKLFF
TGCGCCAGCAGCCAAGTCACAGGGGTTGTAGCTAATGAAAAACTGTTTTTT
>12|.|TRBV12-5|TRBJ2-2|.
CASGSVTGELFF
TGTGCTAGTGGATCCGTCACCGGGGAGCTGTTTTTT
>12|.|TRBV9|TRBJ2-2|.
CASSVSGGELFF
TGTGCCAGCAGCGTCAGTGGCGGGGAGCTGTTTTTT
>14|.|TRBV7-2|TRBJ2-3|.
CASEVAVPTDTQYF
TGTGCCAGCGAGGTAGCGGTCCCCACAGATACGCAGTATTTT
>14|.|TRBV9|TRBJ2-7|.
CASSGDPGTYEQYF
TGTGCCAGCAGCGGCGACCCGGGAACCTACGAGCAGTACTTC
>14|.|TRBV11-3|TRBJ2-7|.
CASSLGPVAYEQYF
TGTGCCAGCAGCTTAGGTCCGGTAGCCTACGAGCAGTACTTC
>15|TRBD2|TRBV7-9|TRBJ2-3|.
CAVRVAGGGTDTQYF
TGTGCCGTCCGTGTAGCGGGGGGGGGCACAGATACGCAGTATTTT
>12|.|TRBV30|TRBJ1-1|once
CAWSTGDTEAFF
TGTGCCTGGAGTACGGGGGACACTGAAGCTTTCTTT
>15|TRBD1|TRBV27|TRBJ1-2|.
CASTRGTDLNYGYTF
TGTGCCAGCACCAGGGGGACGGACCTTAACTATGGCTACACCTTC
>15|TRBD1|TRBV19|TRBJ2-1|once
CASSLLGQAVNEQFF
TGTGCCAGTAGTCTCCTCGGACAGGCCGTGAATGAGCAGTTCTTC
>16|TRBD1|TRBV4-3|TRBJ2-7|.
CASSQDRGTGNSEQYF
TGCGCCAGCAGCCAAGATCGTGGGACAGGGAACAGCGAGCAGTACTTC